A single sample is the source of the 10 T cell receptor beta chains below, sequenced in a study of blood T cell repertoires in COVID-19 (dated by TCRdb to 2020 to 2021). The method behind the library was the immunoSEQ multiplex PCR assay. TCRdb mirrors the immuneACCESS table, restricted to in-frame sequences. Some clones are absent from its copies; in checked studies, under half trace to an unresolved V gene, and the reason for the others is unknown. A total of about 350,000 clones appear in this sample, approximately 91% of them only once. Approximately 7.3% of the sample lies in the top ten. Sequencing was carried out using peripheral blood. These TCRs come from a woman between 65 and 79 years old with COVID-19, enrolled during active disease.

This chain connects TRBV28 to TRBJ1-2, with unresolved D. This CDR3 has 13 residues. V lost 1 base, J lost 3 bases, and 6 bases lay in between. From germline, CDR1 is MDHEN and CDR2 SYDVKM. The DNA of the CDR3 is TGTGCCAGCAGTTTATCCCCAGACTATGGCTACACCTTC. Its translation is CASSLSPDYGYTF.

This clone has a handful of counts. This same CDR3 is encoded by further DNA sequences in the sample. This chain connects TRBV6-5 to TRBJ2-7; D unclear. CDR1 and CDR2 from the germline V gene are MNHEY and SVGAGI. V was trimmed by 4 bases and J by 3 bases, leaving 4 bases between them. The CDR3 sequence is 11 residues long. CDR3 bases: TGTGCCAGCAGTTCCAACTACGAGCAGTACTTC. It yields the protein CASSSNYEQYF.

V gene TRBV28 combines with J gene TRBJ2-5; 13 bases fit TRBD2. The CDR3 runs 18 residues. The junction had 9 bases not matched to a gene; V was cut back by 2 bases and J by 3 bases. Germline V gene lookup returns CDR1 MDHEN and CDR2 SYDVKM. The CDR3: CASSLIGLAGEPKETQYF. CDR3 nucleotide sequence: TGTGCCAGCAGTTTAATCGGACTAGCGGGGGAGCCAAAAGAGACCCAGTACTTC.

V usage is TRBV7-2 and J usage is TRBJ1-1; TRBD1 might be the D (5 bases). Trimming took 1 base from V and 3 from J, leaving 9 bases between them. The germline V gene has CDR1 SGHTA and CDR2 FQGNSA. The CDR3 has 14 residues. As DNA, the CDR3 is TGTGCCAGCAGCTTAGTAAGCAGGGACACTGAAGCTTTCTTT. Translated, it gives CASSLVSRDTEAFF.

This chain joins TRBV3-1 (or the pseudogene TRBV3-2) and TRBJ1-2, with 8 nucleotides matching TRBD1. The CDR3 contains 16 residues. The V and J ends lost 2 bases and 3 bases, in that order; junction bases with no gene match: 8. Per the germline V gene, CDR1 is LGHDT and CDR2 is YNNKEL (reference sequence). The CDR3 sequence: CASSQWDRFRDYGYTF. The CDR3 DNA reads as TGTGCCAGCAGCCAATGGGACAGGTTCCGGGACTATGGCTACACCTTC.

This sequence joins TRBV11-2 and TRBJ1-2, with D possibly matching TRBD1 (6 bases). CDR3 length: 15 amino acids. Germline V gives CDR1 SGHAT, CDR2 FQNNGV. Trimming removed 6 bases at V and 1 base at J, with 15 bases between. The DNA for the CDR3 is TGTGCCAGCAGTCCGTCCCAGGGGATTAACTATGGCTACACCTTC. Protein product: CASSPSQGINYGYTF.

The V and J genes are TRBV28 and TRBJ2-1, with 8 nucleotides matching TRBD1. Germline V gives CDR1 MDHEN, CDR2 SYDVKM. V gave up 6 bases and J gave up 4 bases; unmatched junction bases: 5. The CDR3 runs 14 residues. Here the CDR3 DNA reads TGTGCCAGCAGACTGGACAGGGAATACAATGAGCAGTTCTTC. It yields the protein CASRLDREYNEQFF.

The rearrangement links TRBV4-3 to TRBJ2-3, with D uncertain. The CDR3 is 13 amino acids. Germline loops: CDR1 LGHNA, CDR2 YSLEER. V lost 1 base and J 3 bases, leaving 5 bases between the germline ends. DNA for the CDR3: TGCGCCAGCAGCCAAGCTATGACAGATACGCAGTATTTT. It encodes CASSQAMTDTQYF.

The chain links TRBV5-1 to TRBJ2-2, with D possibly being TRBD2 (5 bases). CDR1 and CDR2 (germline): SGHRS, YFSETQ. Trimming stripped 1 base from V and 0 bases from J, with 7 bases between. CDR3 length equals 15 residues. As DNA, the CDR3 is TGCGCCAGCAGCTTGCCTAGCACGAACACCGGGGAGCTGTTTTTT. Its protein is CASSLPSTNTGELFF.

The CDR3 sequence is CASSVGEFEPQHF. CDR3 bases: TGTGCCAGCAGCGTAGGAGAGTTCGAGCCCCAGCATTTT. V is TRBV9 and J is TRBJ1-5; D call uncertain. The germline V gene has CDR1 SGDLS and CDR2 YYNGEE. Trimming removed 0 bases from V and 8 bases from J, with 9 bases in between. The CDR3 contains 13 residues.